The 9 T cell receptor beta chains reported below all come from one sample, sequenced in a study of cytomegalovirus exposure and HLA in healthy donors. The PCR was carried out with 60 Vbeta primers and 13 Jbeta primers. TCRdb's copy holds only in-frame clones and misses some; the assay was immunoSEQ multiplex PCR. In the table there are more than 110,000 clones, 70% of which are singletons. The sequenced material came from PBMCs. The receptors shown here come from a woman aged 25 to 39 in good health and CMV-seronegative.

The chain recombines TRBV7-2 with TRBJ1-4; D gene uncertain. The CDR3 is made up of 13 amino acids. V shed 1 base and J shed 14 bases, with 14 bases lying between them. Germline CDR1 SGHTA, CDR2 FQGNSA. CDR3 coding DNA: TGTGCCAGCAGCTTAGTATCTGGAGGTCGGCTGTTTTTT. It yields the protein CASSLVSGGRLFF. Full variable domain (remainder filled in from reference TRBV7-2 and TRBJ1-4): GAGVSQSPSNKVTEKGKDVELRCDPISGHTALYWYRQSLGQGLEFLIYFQGNSAPDKSGLPSDRFSAERTGGSVSTLTIQRTQQEDSAVYLCASSLVSGGRLFFGSGTQLSVL.

The rearrangement links TRBV9 to TRBJ1-4; D ambiguous. V lost 7 bases and J 10 bases, leaving 8 bases between the germline ends. CDR3 length equals 10 residues. The germline gives CDR1 SGDLS, CDR2 YYNGEE. The CDR3 region has the DNA TGTGCCAGCGCGTTTATAAAACTGTTTTTT. Protein product: CASAFIKLFF.

This chain links TRBV18 with TRBJ1-5; 12 bases fit TRBD1. CDR1 is KGHSH, CDR2 LQKENI, per germline. This CDR3 comprises 14 residues. V dropped 2 bases and J dropped 14; count of bases not matched to a gene: 7. The CDR3 loop reads CASSPSGQGAAEHF. CDR3 nucleotide sequence: TGTGCCAGCTCACCATCGGGACAGGGGGCGGCGGAGCATTTT.

The chain combines TRBV11-1 with TRBJ2-5; 8 nucleotides match TRBD1. This CDR3 spans 15 amino acids. Germline V gene lookup returns CDR1 SGHAT and CDR2 FQDESV (reference sequence). The V segment lost 10 bases and the J segment 4 bases; nucleotides outside the gene matches: 14. The CDR3, as DNA: TGTGCCACTTCTCAGGGGGCGCAGATTCGAGAGACCCAGTACTTC. Residues: CATSQGAQIRETQYF.

V gene TRBV5-6 combines with J gene TRBJ1-5; 9 nucleotides match TRBD1. The CDR3 extends over 16 amino acids. The germline CDR1 and CDR2 sequences are SGHDT and YYEEEE. The junction had 9 bases not matched to a gene; V was cut back by 1 base and J by 7 bases. The CDR3 reads CASSLYRGQVEQPQHF. CDR3 sequence (DNA): TGTGCCAGCAGCTTGTACAGGGGGCAGGTCGAGCAGCCCCAGCATTTT.

V gene TRBV6-1 combines with J gene TRBJ2-3; D is perhaps TRBD1 (5 bases). CDR1 and CDR2 from the germline V gene are MNHNS and SASEGT. CDR3 length: 15 residues. The germline V and J ends were trimmed by 2 bases and 2 bases, with 11 bases remaining between them. The CDR3 here is CASSELTGITDTQYF. CDR3 DNA: TGTGCCAGCAGTGAACTAACAGGTATCACAGATACGCAGTATTTT.

This rearrangement joins TRBV9 to TRBJ2-3; possibly TRBD1 for D (6 bases). The CDR3 consists of 14 residues. Germline CDR1 reads SGDLS; CDR2 reads YYNGEE. V gave up 0 bases and J gave up 5 bases, with 10 bases separating them. This CDR3 reads CASSVAGVKDTQYF. Written as DNA, the CDR3 is TGTGCCAGCAGCGTAGCAGGGGTCAAAGATACGCAGTATTTT.

V is TRBV15 and J is TRBJ1-2, with no clear D. Germline V lookup: CDR1 LNHNV, CDR2 YYDKDF (reference sequence). This CDR3 spans 13 amino acids. The V and J ends lost 3 bases and 2 bases respectively, with 7 bases between them. DNA of the CDR3: TGTGCCACCAGCAGTCTACTAAACTATGGCTACACCTTC. It specifies CATSSLLNYGYTF.

The V gene is TRBV6-6, the J gene TRBJ1-2, with a tentative D call TRBD1 (6 bases). V was trimmed by 0 bases and J by 1 base, leaving 12 bases between them. The CDR3 is 16 amino acids. Germline V CDR1 and CDR2: MNHNY, SVGAGI (reference sequence). CDR3 protein: CASSYSGRGSNYGYTF. CDR3 nucleotide sequence: TGTGCCAGCAGTTACTCTGGCAGGGGAAGTAACTATGGCTACACCTTC.